The rows below give T cell receptor beta chains drawn from one sample of a study of cytomegalovirus exposure and HLA in healthy donors. Sequencing was performed with immunoSEQ multiplex PCR; in TCRdb, only in-frame clones are kept and a portion is missing. The sample records roughly 200,000 clones, approximately 86% being singletons. Sequencing used PBMCs. The receptors shown here come from a man under 40 in good health and CMV-seropositive. Each CDR3 is given with its conserved first and last residue. The order of the fields is V gene, J gene, D gene, clone size, CDR3 protein, CDR3 DNA. D genes are given only for firm matches. Size is omitted from some rows. Given values are once, few, many or a class for expanded clones.

V gene: TRBV15
J gene: TRBJ1-6
D gene: TRBD1
clone size: once
CDR3 protein: CATSRGPGQSSSPLHF
CDR3 DNA: TGTGCCACCAGCAGAGGCCCGGGACAGTCGAGTTCACCCCTCCACTTT

V gene: TRBV28
J gene: TRBJ2-6
D gene: NA
clone size: NA
CDR3 protein: CASSLWGAPGANVLTF
CDR3 DNA: TGTGCCAGCAGTTTATGGGGGGCGCCCGGGGCCAACGTCCTGACTTTC

V gene: TRBV6-1
J gene: TRBJ1-4
D gene: NA
clone size: NA
CDR3 protein: CASSVTQEKLFF
CDR3 DNA: TGTGCCAGCAGTGTAACACAGGAAAAACTGTTTTTT

V gene: TRBV20-1
J gene: TRBJ2-1
D gene: NA
clone size: NA
CDR3 protein: CSANGGEEQFF
CDR3 DNA: TGCAGTGCTAATGGAGGGGAAGAGCAGTTCTTC

V gene: TRBV11-1
J gene: TRBJ1-1
D gene: TRBD1
clone size: NA
CDR3 protein: CASSPGTGWVNTEAFF
CDR3 DNA: TGTGCCAGCAGCCCCGGGACAGGGTGGGTGAACACTGAAGCTTTCTTT

V gene: TRBV10-3
J gene: TRBJ2-7
D gene: NA
clone size: few
CDR3 protein: CAISESISRAF
CDR3 DNA: TGTGCCATCAGTGAGTCGATTTCACGTGCCTTC

V gene: TRBV5-4
J gene: TRBJ2-4
D gene: NA
clone size: NA
CDR3 protein: CASSELGLVAKNIQYF
CDR3 DNA: TGTGCCAGCAGCGAATTAGGGCTAGTAGCCAAAAACATTCAGTACTTC

V gene: TRBV2
J gene: TRBJ1-2
D gene: NA
clone size: NA
CDR3 protein: CASSDYASSWGYTF
CDR3 DNA: TGTGCCAGCAGTGACTATGCCAGCAGCTGGGGCTACACCTTC

V gene: TRBV19
J gene: TRBJ1-2
D gene: NA
clone size: NA
CDR3 protein: CASSVTAYGYTF
CDR3 DNA: TGTGCCAGTAGTGTGACAGCATATGGCTACACCTTC

V gene: TRBV28
J gene: TRBJ1-5
D gene: NA
clone size: NA
CDR3 protein: CASRGGTDSNQPQHF
CDR3 DNA: TGTGCCAGCAGGGGTGGGACGGATAGCAATCAGCCCCAGCATTTT

V gene: TRBV4-3
J gene: TRBJ1-2
D gene: NA
clone size: once
CDR3 protein: CASSQDGQADYGYTF
CDR3 DNA: TGCGCCAGCAGCCAAGATGGGCAGGCCGACTATGGCTACACCTTC

V gene: TRBV11-3
J gene: TRBJ2-7
D gene: NA
clone size: NA
CDR3 protein: CASSRGSYEQYF
CDR3 DNA: TGTGCCAGCAGCCGAGGCTCCTACGAGCAGTACTTC

V gene: TRBV7-3
J gene: TRBJ2-2
D gene: NA
clone size: NA
CDR3 protein: CASRQGAQTGELFF
CDR3 DNA: TGTGCCAGCAGACAGGGTGCTCAGACCGGGGAGCTGTTTTTT

V gene: TRBV5-6
J gene: TRBJ1-5
D gene: NA
clone size: NA
CDR3 protein: CASSLGGRGSQPQHF
CDR3 DNA: TGTGCCAGCAGCTTGGGCGGCAGGGGAAGCCAGCCCCAGCATTTT

V gene: TRBV27
J gene: TRBJ1-4
D gene: NA
clone size: NA
CDR3 protein: CASSLTPGHLSDEKLFF
CDR3 DNA: TGTGCCAGCAGTTTAACCCCGGGACACCTCTCGGACGAAAAACTGTTTTTT

V gene: TRBV5-1
J gene: TRBJ2-7
D gene: NA
clone size: once
CDR3 protein: CASSLEGARWGEQYF
CDR3 DNA: TGCGCCAGCAGCTTGGAAGGGGCCCGGTGGGGCGAGCAGTACTTC

V gene: TRBV4-1
J gene: TRBJ2-7
D gene: TRBD2
clone size: NA
CDR3 protein: CASSQTSGSGYEQYF
CDR3 DNA: TGCGCCAGCAGCCAGACTAGCGGGAGTGGATACGAGCAGTACTTC

V gene: TRBV30
J gene: TRBJ2-3
D gene: TRBD2
clone size: NA
CDR3 protein: CAWRNGGTDTQYF
CDR3 DNA: TGTGCCTGGAGGAACGGGGGGACAGATACGCAGTATTTT

V gene: TRBV5-1
J gene: TRBJ2-7
D gene: TRBD1
clone size: NA
CDR3 protein: CASSLGTGLNYEQYF
CDR3 DNA: TGCGCCAGCAGCTTGGGGACAGGTTTGAACTACGAGCAGTACTTC

V gene: TRBV5-1
J gene: TRBJ2-7
D gene: TRBD2
clone size: NA
CDR3 protein: CASSSDPGLAGGGEQYF
CDR3 DNA: TGCGCCAGCAGCTCCGACCCAGGACTAGCGGGAGGGGGGGAGCAGTACTTC

V gene: TRBV18
J gene: TRBJ1-2
D gene: NA
clone size: NA
CDR3 protein: CASAIGETNYGYTF
CDR3 DNA: TGTGCCAGCGCCATCGGGGAAACTAACTATGGCTACACCTTC

V gene: TRBV5-1
J gene: TRBJ1-1
D gene: NA
clone size: NA
CDR3 protein: CASSLSDIYTEAFF
CDR3 DNA: TGCGCCAGCAGCTTGTCAGATATTTACACTGAAGCTTTCTTT

V gene: TRBV4-1
J gene: TRBJ2-7
D gene: NA
clone size: NA
CDR3 protein: CASSQQGYEQYF
CDR3 DNA: TGCGCCAGCAGCCAGCAGGGCTACGAGCAGTACTTC

V gene: TRBV29-1
J gene: TRBJ2-1
D gene: NA
clone size: NA
CDR3 protein: CSVEPGGYNEQFF
CDR3 DNA: TGCAGCGTTGAACCAGGAGGGTACAATGAGCAGTTCTTC

V gene: TRBV27
J gene: TRBJ2-3
D gene: TRBD2
clone size: NA
CDR3 protein: CASSLSTSATDTQYF
CDR3 DNA: TGTGCCAGCAGTTTATCGACTAGCGCCACAGATACGCAGTATTTT

V gene: TRBV10-3
J gene: TRBJ1-5
D gene: TRBD1
clone size: NA
CDR3 protein: CAINGQGYVNQPQHF
CDR3 DNA: TGTGCCATCAATGGACAGGGATACGTCAATCAGCCCCAGCATTTT

V gene: TRBV7-3
J gene: TRBJ2-7
D gene: NA
clone size: NA
CDR3 protein: CASSAFGGYEQYF
CDR3 DNA: TGTGCCAGCAGCGCGTTCGGGGGTTACGAGCAGTACTTC

V gene: TRBV13
J gene: TRBJ2-5
D gene: NA
clone size: NA
CDR3 protein: CASSLSRETQYF
CDR3 DNA: TGTGCCAGCAGCTTATCCCGGGAGACCCAGTACTTC

V gene: TRBV7-9
J gene: TRBJ1-2
D gene: NA
clone size: NA
CDR3 protein: CASTPRAGDGYTF
CDR3 DNA: TGTGCCAGCACCCCGAGGGCAGGGGATGGCTACACCTTC

V gene: TRBV5-1
J gene: TRBJ2-3
D gene: NA
clone size: NA
CDR3 protein: CASSLDPADTQYF
CDR3 DNA: TGCGCCAGCAGCTTGGATCCGGCAGATACGCAGTATTTT

V gene: TRBV5-6
J gene: TRBJ1-2
D gene: NA
clone size: NA
CDR3 protein: CASSLPGGRGYGYTF
CDR3 DNA: TGTGCCAGCAGCCTGCCAGGAGGGCGGGGCTATGGCTACACCTTC

V gene: TRBV29-1
J gene: TRBJ2-6
D gene: TRBD1
clone size: once
CDR3 protein: CSVLRDRGSGANVLTF
CDR3 DNA: TGCAGCGTGCTCCGGGACAGGGGTTCTGGGGCCAACGTCCTGACTTTC

V gene: TRBV28
J gene: TRBJ1-2
D gene: NA
clone size: NA
CDR3 protein: CASSSRPSNYGYTF
CDR3 DNA: TGTGCCAGCAGTTCCCGTCCCTCTAACTATGGCTACACCTTC

V gene: TRBV6-6
J gene: TRBJ2-7
D gene: NA
clone size: NA
CDR3 protein: CASSYSPLVLKYEQYF
CDR3 DNA: TGTGCCAGCAGTTACTCTCCCCTTGTCTTAAAATACGAGCAGTACTTC

V gene: TRBV2
J gene: TRBJ2-7
D gene: TRBD1
clone size: once
CDR3 protein: CASSTSRDRASSSYEQYF
CDR3 DNA: TGTGCCAGCAGTACGTCCCGGGACAGGGCCTCGAGCTCCTACGAGCAGTACTTC

V gene: TRBV16
J gene: TRBJ2-7
D gene: NA
clone size: NA
CDR3 protein: CASSQGSSYEQYF
CDR3 DNA: TGTGCCAGCAGCCAAGGTTCCTCCTACGAGCAGTACTTC

V gene: TRBV29-1
J gene: TRBJ1-2
D gene: NA
clone size: NA
CDR3 protein: CSVARSYGYTF
CDR3 DNA: TGCAGCGTTGCGCGAAGCTATGGCTACACCTTC

V gene: TRBV9
J gene: TRBJ1-4
D gene: NA
clone size: NA
CDR3 protein: CASSFGGLGGEKLFF
CDR3 DNA: TGTGCCAGCAGCTTCGGGGGACTCGGGGGAGAAAAACTGTTTTTT

V gene: TRBV15
J gene: TRBJ1-2
D gene: TRBD1
clone size: NA
CDR3 protein: CATSRDRQGQDTF
CDR3 DNA: TGTGCCACCAGCAGAGATCGACAGGGGCAAGATACCTTC

V gene: TRBV27
J gene: TRBJ2-7
D gene: TRBD1
clone size: NA
CDR3 protein: CASRPGQGGGEQYF
CDR3 DNA: TGTGCCAGCAGACCGGGACAGGGAGGAGGGGAGCAGTACTTC

V gene: TRBV30
J gene: TRBJ2-1
D gene: TRBD2
clone size: NA
CDR3 protein: CAWSGLAGAYSSYNEQFF
CDR3 DNA: TGTGCCTGGAGTGGGCTAGCGGGGGCCTACAGCTCCTACAATGAGCAGTTCTTC

V gene: TRBV9
J gene: TRBJ1-1
D gene: TRBD1
clone size: NA
CDR3 protein: CASGTGGRTEAFF
CDR3 DNA: TGTGCCAGCGGGACAGGGGGCAGGACTGAAGCTTTCTTT

V gene: TRBV7-2
J gene: TRBJ1-3
D gene: TRBD1
clone size: NA
CDR3 protein: CASSLTGGSSGNTIYF
CDR3 DNA: TGTGCCAGCAGCCTCACAGGGGGCAGCTCTGGAAACACCATATATTTT

V gene: TRBV28
J gene: TRBJ2-3
D gene: NA
clone size: NA
CDR3 protein: CASLKGEPDTQYF
CDR3 DNA: TGTGCCAGCCTTAAGGGGGAACCAGATACGCAGTATTTT

V gene: TRBV27
J gene: TRBJ2-5
D gene: NA
clone size: NA
CDR3 protein: CASSFRETQYF
CDR3 DNA: TGTGCCAGCAGTTTTAGAGAGACCCAGTACTTC

V gene: TRBV6-1
J gene: TRBJ2-1
D gene: NA
clone size: NA
CDR3 protein: CASSDEANEQFF
CDR3 DNA: TGTGCCAGCAGTGACGAGGCCAATGAGCAGTTCTTC

V gene: TRBV6-5
J gene: TRBJ1-2
D gene: NA
clone size: NA
CDR3 protein: CASTYGGASNYGYTF
CDR3 DNA: TGTGCCAGCACCTACGGGGGGGCTAGTAACTATGGCTACACCTTC

V gene: TRBV29-1
J gene: TRBJ1-1
D gene: NA
clone size: NA
CDR3 protein: CSVDHRGAEAFF
CDR3 DNA: TGCAGCGTTGACCACCGTGGGGCCGAAGCTTTCTTT

V gene: TRBV11-2
J gene: TRBJ2-2
D gene: NA
clone size: NA
CDR3 protein: CASSLGRVRDQPGELFF
CDR3 DNA: TGTGCCAGCAGCCTTGGCAGGGTTAGGGACCAACCCGGGGAGCTGTTTTTT

V gene: TRBV7-9
J gene: TRBJ2-7
D gene: TRBD1
clone size: NA
CDR3 protein: CASSEPGQDYEQYF
CDR3 DNA: TGTGCCAGCAGCGAACCGGGACAGGACTACGAGCAGTACTTC

V gene: TRBV4-1
J gene: TRBJ2-7
D gene: NA
clone size: NA
CDR3 protein: CASSQVATGSYEQYF
CDR3 DNA: TGCGCCAGCAGCCAAGTGGCAACAGGGTCCTACGAGCAGTACTTC

V gene: TRBV2
J gene: TRBJ2-5
D gene: NA
clone size: few
CDR3 protein: CASSRRPGQETQYF
CDR3 DNA: TGTGCCAGCAGTAGAAGACCGGGCCAGGAGACCCAGTACTTC

V gene: TRBV9
J gene: TRBJ2-7
D gene: NA
clone size: NA
CDR3 protein: CASSPFDSLYEQYF
CDR3 DNA: TGTGCCAGCAGCCCCTTTGACAGCCTCTACGAGCAGTACTTC

V gene: TRBV2
J gene: TRBJ1-1
D gene: TRBD1
clone size: NA
CDR3 protein: CASSDPKAGTALNTEAFF
CDR3 DNA: TGTGCCAGCAGTGACCCAAAAGCGGGGACAGCCTTGAACACTGAAGCTTTCTTT

V gene: TRBV5-1
J gene: TRBJ1-6
D gene: NA
clone size: NA
CDR3 protein: CASSLAGFSPLHF
CDR3 DNA: TGCGCCAGCAGCTTGGCAGGGTTTTCACCCCTCCACTTT

V gene: TRBV7-6
J gene: TRBJ2-3
D gene: NA
clone size: NA
CDR3 protein: CASSLVVYGSGTDTQYF
CDR3 DNA: TGTGCCAGCAGCTTAGTAGTGTACGGTAGCGGCACAGATACGCAGTATTTT

V gene: TRBV4-1
J gene: TRBJ2-3
D gene: NA
clone size: NA
CDR3 protein: CASSRMPGGFTDTQYF
CDR3 DNA: TGCGCCAGCAGCCGCATGCCAGGGGGGTTCACAGATACGCAGTATTTT

V gene: TRBV14
J gene: TRBJ1-5
D gene: TRBD1
clone size: few
CDR3 protein: CASSRGQGFNQPQHF
CDR3 DNA: TGTGCCAGCAGCCGTGGACAGGGCTTCAATCAGCCCCAGCATTTT

V gene: TRBV19
J gene: TRBJ2-1
D gene: NA
clone size: NA
CDR3 protein: CASSIGQVSSYNEQFF
CDR3 DNA: TGTGCCAGTAGTATAGGACAGGTCAGCTCCTACAATGAGCAGTTCTTC